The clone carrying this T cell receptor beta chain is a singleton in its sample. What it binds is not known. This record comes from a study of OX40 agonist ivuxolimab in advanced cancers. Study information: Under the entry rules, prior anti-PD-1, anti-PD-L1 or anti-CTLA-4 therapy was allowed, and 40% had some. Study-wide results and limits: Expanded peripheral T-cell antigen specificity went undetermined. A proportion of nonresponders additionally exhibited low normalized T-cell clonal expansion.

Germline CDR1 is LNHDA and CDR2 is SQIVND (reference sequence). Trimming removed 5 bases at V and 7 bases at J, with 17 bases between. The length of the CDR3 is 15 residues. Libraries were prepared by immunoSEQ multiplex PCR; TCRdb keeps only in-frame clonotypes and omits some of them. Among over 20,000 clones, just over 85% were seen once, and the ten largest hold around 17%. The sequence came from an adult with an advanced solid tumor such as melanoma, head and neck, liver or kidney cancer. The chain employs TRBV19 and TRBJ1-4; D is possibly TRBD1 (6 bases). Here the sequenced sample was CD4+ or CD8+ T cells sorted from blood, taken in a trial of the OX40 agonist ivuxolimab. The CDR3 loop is CASSPGQSLAEKLFF. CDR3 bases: TGTGCCAGTAGTCCAGGACAGTCTTTAGCTGAAAAACTGTTTTTT.